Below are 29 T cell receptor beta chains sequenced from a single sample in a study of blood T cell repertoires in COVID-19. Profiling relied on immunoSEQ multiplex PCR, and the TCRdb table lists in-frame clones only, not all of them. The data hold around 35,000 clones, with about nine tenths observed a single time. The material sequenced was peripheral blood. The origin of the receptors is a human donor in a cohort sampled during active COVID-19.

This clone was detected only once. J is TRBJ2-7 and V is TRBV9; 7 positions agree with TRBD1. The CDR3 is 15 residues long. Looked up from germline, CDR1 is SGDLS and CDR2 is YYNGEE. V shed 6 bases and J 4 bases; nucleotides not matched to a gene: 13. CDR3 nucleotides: TGTGCCAGCACTCAGGGGGTGGACCCGGGGTACGAGCAGTACTTC. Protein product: CASTQGVDPGYEQYF. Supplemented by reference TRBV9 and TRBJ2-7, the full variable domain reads DSGVTQTPKHLITATGQRVTLRCSPRSGDLSVYWYQQSLDQGLQFLIQYYNGEERAKGNILERFSAQQFPDLHSELNLSSLELGDSALYFCASTQGVDPGYEQYFGPGTRLTVT.

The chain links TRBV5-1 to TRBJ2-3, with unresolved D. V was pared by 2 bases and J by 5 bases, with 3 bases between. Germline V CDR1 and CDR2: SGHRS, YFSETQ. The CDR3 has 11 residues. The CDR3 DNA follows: TGCGCCAGCAGCTTCCTAGATACGCAGTATTTT. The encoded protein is CASSFLDTQYF. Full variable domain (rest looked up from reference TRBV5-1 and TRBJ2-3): KAGVTQTPRYLIKTRGQQVTLSCSPISGHRSVSWYQQTPGQGLQFLFEYFSETQRNKGNFPGRFSGRQFSNSRSEMNVSTLELGDSALYLCASSFLDTQYFGPGTRLTVL.

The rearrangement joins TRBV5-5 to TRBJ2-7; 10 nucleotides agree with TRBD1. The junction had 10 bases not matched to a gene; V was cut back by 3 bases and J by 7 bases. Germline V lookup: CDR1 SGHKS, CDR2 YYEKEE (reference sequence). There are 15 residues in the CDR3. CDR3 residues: CASSWGQGTLLEQYF. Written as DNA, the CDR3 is TGTGCCAGCAGCTGGGGACAGGGGACCCTTTTGGAGCAGTACTTC.

The CDR3 region is CASSRTGSNQPQHF. CDR3 nucleotide sequence: TGTGCCAGTAGCAGGACAGGGAGCAATCAGCCCCAGCATTTT. The V call is TRBV19, the J call TRBJ1-5, with 8 bases aligning to TRBD1. The CDR3 spans 14 residues. V was pared by 6 bases and J by 1 base, with 2 bases of the junction left unmatched. Germline-derived CDR1 and CDR2 are LNHDA and SQIVND (reference sequence).

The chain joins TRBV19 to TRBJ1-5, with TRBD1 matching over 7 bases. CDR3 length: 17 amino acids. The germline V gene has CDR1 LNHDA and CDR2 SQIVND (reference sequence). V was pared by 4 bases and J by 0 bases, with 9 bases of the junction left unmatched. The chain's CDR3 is CASSTLGTVNSNQPQHF. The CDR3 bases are TGTGCCAGTAGTACCCTAGGGACAGTTAATAGCAATCAGCCCCAGCATTTT.

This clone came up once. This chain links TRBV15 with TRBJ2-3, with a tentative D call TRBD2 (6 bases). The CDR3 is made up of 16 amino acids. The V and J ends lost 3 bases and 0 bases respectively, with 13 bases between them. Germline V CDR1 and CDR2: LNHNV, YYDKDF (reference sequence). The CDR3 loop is CATSRGGVPSTDTQYF. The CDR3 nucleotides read TGTGCCACCAGCAGGGGGGGAGTACCTAGCACAGATACGCAGTATTTT.

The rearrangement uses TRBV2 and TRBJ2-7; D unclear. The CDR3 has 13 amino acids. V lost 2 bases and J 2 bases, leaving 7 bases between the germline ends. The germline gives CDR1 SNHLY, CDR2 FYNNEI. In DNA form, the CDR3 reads TGTGCCAGCAGTGAAATCCTAACCTACGAGCAGTACTTC. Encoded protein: CASSEILTYEQYF.

The CDR3 here is CASTGEGGYEQYF. DNA for the CDR3: TGCGCCAGCACCGGGGAGGGTGGATACGAGCAGTACTTC. J is TRBJ2-7 and V is TRBV5-1; 7 bases align to TRBD2. This CDR3 region has 13 residues. Germline lookup yields CDR1 SGHRS and CDR2 YFSETQ. With V trimmed by 6 bases and J by 4 bases, 7 bases remained unmatched.

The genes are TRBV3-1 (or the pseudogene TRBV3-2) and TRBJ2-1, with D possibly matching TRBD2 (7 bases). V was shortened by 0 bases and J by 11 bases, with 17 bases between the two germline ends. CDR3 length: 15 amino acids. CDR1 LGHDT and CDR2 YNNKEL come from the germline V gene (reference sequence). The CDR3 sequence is CASSQEGPGGRKQFF. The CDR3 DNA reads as TGTGCCAGCAGCCAAGAAGGGCCCGGGGGGCGGAAGCAGTTCTTC.

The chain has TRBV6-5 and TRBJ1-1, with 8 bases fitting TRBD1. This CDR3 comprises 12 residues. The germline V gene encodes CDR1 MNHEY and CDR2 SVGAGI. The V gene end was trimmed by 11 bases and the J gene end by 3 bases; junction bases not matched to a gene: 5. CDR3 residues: CAGKTGDTEAFF. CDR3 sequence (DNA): TGTGCCGGTAAGACAGGGGACACTGAAGCTTTCTTT.

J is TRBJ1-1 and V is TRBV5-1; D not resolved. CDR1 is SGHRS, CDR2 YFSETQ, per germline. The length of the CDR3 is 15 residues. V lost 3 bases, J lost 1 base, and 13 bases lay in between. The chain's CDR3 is CASSSPTRRNTEAFF. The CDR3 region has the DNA TGCGCCAGCAGCTCGCCGACTCGACGGAACACTGAAGCTTTCTTT.

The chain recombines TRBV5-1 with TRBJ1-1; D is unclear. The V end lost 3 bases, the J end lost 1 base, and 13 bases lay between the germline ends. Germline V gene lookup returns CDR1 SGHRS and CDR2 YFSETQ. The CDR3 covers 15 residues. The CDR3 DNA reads TGCGCCAGCAGCTCGCTTGGAGGGTCGAACACTGAAGCTTTCTTT. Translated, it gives CASSSLGGSNTEAFF.

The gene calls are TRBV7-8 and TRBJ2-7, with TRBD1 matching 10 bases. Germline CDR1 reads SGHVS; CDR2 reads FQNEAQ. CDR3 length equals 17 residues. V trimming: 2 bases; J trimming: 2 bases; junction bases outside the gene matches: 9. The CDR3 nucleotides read TGTGCCAGCAGCTTAACGCAAGGGACAGGGGAGACCTACGAGCAGTACTTC. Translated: CASSLTQGTGETYEQYF.

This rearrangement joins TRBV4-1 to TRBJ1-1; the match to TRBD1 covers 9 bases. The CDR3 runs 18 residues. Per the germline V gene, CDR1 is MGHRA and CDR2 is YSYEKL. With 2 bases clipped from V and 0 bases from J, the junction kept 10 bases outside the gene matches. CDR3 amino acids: CASSQSGTGGVVNTEAFF. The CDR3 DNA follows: TGCGCCAGCAGCCAAAGCGGAACAGGGGGCGTAGTGAACACTGAAGCTTTCTTT.

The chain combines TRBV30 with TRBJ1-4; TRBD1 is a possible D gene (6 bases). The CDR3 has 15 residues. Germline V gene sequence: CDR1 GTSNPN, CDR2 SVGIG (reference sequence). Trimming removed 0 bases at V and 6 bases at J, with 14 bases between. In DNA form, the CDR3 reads TGTGCCTGGAGTGTAAGACAGGCCGTGGATGAAAAACTGTTTTTT. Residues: CAWSVRQAVDEKLFF.

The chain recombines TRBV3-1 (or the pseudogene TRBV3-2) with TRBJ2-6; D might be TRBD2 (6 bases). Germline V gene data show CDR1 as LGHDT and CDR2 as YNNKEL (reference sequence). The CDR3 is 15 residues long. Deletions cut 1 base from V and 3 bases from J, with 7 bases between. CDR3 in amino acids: CASSQAGDGANVLTF. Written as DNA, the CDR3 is TGTGCCAGCAGCCAAGCGGGGGATGGGGCCAACGTCCTGACTTTC.

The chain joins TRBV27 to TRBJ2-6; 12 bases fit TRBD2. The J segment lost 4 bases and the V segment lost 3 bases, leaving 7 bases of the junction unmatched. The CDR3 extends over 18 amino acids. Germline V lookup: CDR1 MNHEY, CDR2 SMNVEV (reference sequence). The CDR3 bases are TGTGCCAGCAGTTTCGTCGGACTAGCGGGGCGGGGGGCCAACGTCCTGACTTTC. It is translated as CASSFVGLAGRGANVLTF.

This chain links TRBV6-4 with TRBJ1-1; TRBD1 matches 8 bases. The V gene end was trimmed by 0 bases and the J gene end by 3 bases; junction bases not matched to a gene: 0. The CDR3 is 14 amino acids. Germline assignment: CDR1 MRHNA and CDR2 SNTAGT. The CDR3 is CASSDSDRDTEAFF. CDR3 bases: TGTGCCAGCAGTGACTCGGACAGGGACACTGAAGCTTTCTTT.

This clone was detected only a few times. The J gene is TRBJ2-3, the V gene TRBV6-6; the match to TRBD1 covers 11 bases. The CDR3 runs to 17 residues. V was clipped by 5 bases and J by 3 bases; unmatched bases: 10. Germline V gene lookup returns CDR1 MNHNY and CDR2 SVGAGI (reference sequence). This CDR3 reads CASSPTGQGAPTDTQYF. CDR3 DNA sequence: TGTGCCAGCAGTCCGACCGGACAGGGGGCGCCGACAGATACGCAGTATTTT.

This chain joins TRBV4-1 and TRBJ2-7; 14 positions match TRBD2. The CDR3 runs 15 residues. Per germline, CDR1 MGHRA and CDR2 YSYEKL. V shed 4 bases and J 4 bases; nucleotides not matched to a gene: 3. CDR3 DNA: TGCGCCAGCAGCCCGACTAGCGGGGGGGCGTACGAGCAGTACTTC. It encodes CASSPTSGGAYEQYF.

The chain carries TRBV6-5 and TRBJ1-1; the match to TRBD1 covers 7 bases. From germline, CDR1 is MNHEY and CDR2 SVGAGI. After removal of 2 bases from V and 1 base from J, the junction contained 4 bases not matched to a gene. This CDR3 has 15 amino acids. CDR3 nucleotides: TGTGCCAGCAGTTACGGGAGGACAGGGAACACTGAAGCTTTCTTT. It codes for CASSYGRTGNTEAFF.

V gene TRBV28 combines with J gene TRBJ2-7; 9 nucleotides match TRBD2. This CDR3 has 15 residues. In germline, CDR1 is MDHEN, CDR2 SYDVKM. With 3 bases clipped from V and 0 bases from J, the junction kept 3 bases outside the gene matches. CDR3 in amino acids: CASSLHSGSSYEQYF. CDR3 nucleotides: TGTGCCAGCAGTTTGCATAGCGGGAGCTCCTACGAGCAGTACTTC.

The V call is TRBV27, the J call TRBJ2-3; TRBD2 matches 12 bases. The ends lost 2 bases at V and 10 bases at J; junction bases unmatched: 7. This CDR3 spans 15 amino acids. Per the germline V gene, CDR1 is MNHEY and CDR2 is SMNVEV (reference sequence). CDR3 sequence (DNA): TGTGCCAGCAGTTTACGTCTAGCGGGGGGGCATGCGCAGTATTTT. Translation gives CASSLRLAGGHAQYF.

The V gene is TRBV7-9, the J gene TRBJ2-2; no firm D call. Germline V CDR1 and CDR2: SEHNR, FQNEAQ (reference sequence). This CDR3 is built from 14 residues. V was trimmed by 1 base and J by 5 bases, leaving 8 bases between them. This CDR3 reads CASSLVAATGELFF. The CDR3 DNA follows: TGTGCCAGCAGCTTAGTTGCCGCGACCGGGGAGCTGTTTTTT.

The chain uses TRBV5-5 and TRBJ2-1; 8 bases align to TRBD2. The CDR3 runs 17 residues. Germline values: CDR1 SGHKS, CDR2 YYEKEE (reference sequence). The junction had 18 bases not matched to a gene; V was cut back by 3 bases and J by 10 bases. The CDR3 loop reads CASSWAGGREGSREQFF. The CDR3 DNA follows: TGTGCCAGCAGCTGGGCGGGTGGACGGGAGGGCTCCCGGGAGCAGTTCTTC.

CDR3 protein: CSVTLPQGFYEQYF. DNA of the CDR3: TGCAGCGTTACCCTTCCTCAGGGCTTCTACGAGCAGTACTTC. The chain carries TRBV29-1 and TRBJ2-7; a possible D gene is TRBD1 (5 bases). CDR1 and CDR2 (germline): SQVTM, ANQGSEA. Between the trimmed V and J ends, which lost 5 bases and 3 bases, there was a span of 17 bases. The CDR3 contains 14 residues.

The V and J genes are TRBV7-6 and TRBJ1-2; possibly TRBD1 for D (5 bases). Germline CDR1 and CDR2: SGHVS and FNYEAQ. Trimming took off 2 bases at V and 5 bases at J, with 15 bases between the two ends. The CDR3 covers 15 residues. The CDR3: CASSLNPQGIYGYTF. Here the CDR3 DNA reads TGTGCCAGCAGCTTAAATCCCCAGGGAATTTATGGCTACACCTTC.

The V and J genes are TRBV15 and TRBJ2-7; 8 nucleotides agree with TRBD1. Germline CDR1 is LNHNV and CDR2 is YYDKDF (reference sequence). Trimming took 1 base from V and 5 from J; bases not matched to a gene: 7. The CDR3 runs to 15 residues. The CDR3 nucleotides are TGTGCCACCAGCAGAGCCGGGACAGGCTACAACGAGCAGTACTTC. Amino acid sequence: CATSRAGTGYNEQYF.

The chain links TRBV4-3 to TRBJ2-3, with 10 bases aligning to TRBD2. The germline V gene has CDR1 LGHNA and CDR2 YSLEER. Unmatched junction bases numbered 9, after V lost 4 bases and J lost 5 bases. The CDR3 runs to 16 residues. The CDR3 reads CASSRGSGRLVDTQYF. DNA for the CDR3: TGCGCCAGCAGCCGGGGTAGCGGGAGGCTCGTAGATACGCAGTATTTT.